This T cell receptor (beta chain) derives from a study of T cells in Graves' hyperthyroidism and ophthalmopathy. Study-wide points: Among thyroid clonotypes expanded above 0.001, most also appeared in blood. Ophthalmopathy was model-predicted a median around 6.1 months pre-onset.

It was RNA transcripts that yielded the amplified TCR beta CDR3 regions. TCR CDR3 underwent first-round RT-PCR with the HTBI primer set. TCRdb ran MiXCR on the multiplex PCR reads and lists one entry per CDR3 protein. The table lists some 490,000 distinct CDR3 sequences, 22% of them singletons, with around 47% in the top ten. This clonotype was seen many times. Its antigen is as yet unknown. Lactation, pregnancy, other autoimmune disease or uncontrolled infection led to exclusion of patients. Each diagnosis drew on symptoms, thyroxine, TRAb, thyroid ultrasound and orbital computed tomography findings. The ends lost 5 bases at V and 2 bases at J; junction bases unmatched: 9. The CDR3 sequence is 17 residues long. Germline-derived CDR1 and CDR2 are MDHEN and SYDVKM.

The TCR originated in a woman in her seventies with Graves' ophthalmopathy. The rearrangement uses TRBV28 and TRBJ2-3, with 11 positions matching TRBD2. The source material was blood. CDR3 protein: CASSPRLAGRYTDTQYF. In DNA, the CDR3 is TGTGCCAGCAGTCCACGACTAGCGGGAAGATACACAGATACGCAGTATTTT.